This TCR beta chain was found in a study of cytomegalovirus exposure and HLA in healthy donors. Study in general: A previous analysis identified around 120 million unique TCR beta sequences derived from around 180 million T cells. Around 85 million unique TCR sequences came from HLA-typed donors in an early release. Study-wide points: Links to common viral pathogens appeared, in a later analysis, for several of the most significant clusters. Upon later analysis, HLA-associated TCR beta chains proved more clonally expanded than other, equally common chains.

Looked up from germline, CDR1 is MNHEY and CDR2 is SMNVEV (reference sequence). Trimming took 3 bases from V and 2 from J, leaving 8 bases between them. The CDR3 length is 13 residues. The PCR employed 60 Vbeta primers together with 13 Jbeta primers. Profiling relied on immunoSEQ multiplex PCR, and the TCRdb table lists in-frame clones only, not all of them. Of about 140,000 clones in the sample, about 80% were seen once. Remarks on this clone: Its antigen remains unknown.

This sequence originates from a woman in her sixties or seventies in good health and CMV-seropositive. V and J are TRBV27 and TRBJ2-7; D might be TRBD2 (5 bases). The specimen sequenced was PBMCs. The CDR3 loop reads CASSFGLTYEQYF. The DNA for the CDR3 is TGTGCCAGCAGTTTCGGACTTACCTACGAGCAGTACTTC.